The clone carrying this TCR beta chain was seen only once. Germline V gene lookup returns CDR1 MGHDK and CDR2 SYGVNS. The CDR3 consists of 14 residues. V lost 6 bases and J 0 bases, leaving 9 bases between the germline ends. This entry belongs to a study of blood T cell repertoires in COVID-19. The data were produced by immunoSEQ multiplex PCR, yet TCRdb's version contains in-frame clones alone and is incomplete. The sample records about 95,000 clones, 80% to 90% being singletons. The sequenced sample was peripheral blood. The V call is TRBV25-1, the J call TRBJ1-3, with a possible D match to TRBD1 (6 bases). This receptor was identified in a man aged 45-65 years with COVID-19, enrolled during active disease. CDR3 DNA: TGTGCCAGCAGCGAGGACAGCTCTGGAAACACCATATATTTT. As protein: CASSEDSSGNTIYF.